The next 21 T cell receptor beta chains were all read from a single sample in a study of cytomegalovirus exposure and HLA in healthy donors. The data were produced by immunoSEQ multiplex PCR, yet TCRdb's version contains in-frame clones alone and is incomplete. This sample has about 130,000 clones, with approximately 91% found just once. The source material was PBMCs. These receptors were taken from a woman between 18 and 29 years old in good health and CMV-seronegative.

This rearrangement joins TRBV27 to TRBJ1-1; D unresolved. V shed 2 bases and J shed 1 base, with 5 bases lying between them. The CDR3 runs to 13 residues. Germline CDR1 MNHEY, CDR2 SMNVEV (reference sequence). The CDR3 DNA sequence: TGTGCCAGCAGTTTAGCAGGGAACACTGAAGCTTTCTTT. As protein: CASSLAGNTEAFF.

V is TRBV4-1 and J is TRBJ2-5, with no clear D. The CDR3 runs to 13 residues. Germline CDR1 reads MGHRA; CDR2 reads YSYEKL. Trimming took 1 base from V and 7 from J, leaving 10 bases between them. CDR3 sequence reads: CASSQAAAGTQYF. As DNA, the CDR3 is TGCGCCAGCAGCCAAGCGGCTGCAGGGACCCAGTACTTC.

The CDR3 DNA sequence: TGCAGCGTTGTAGAGGGGGCAAACATTCAGTACTTC. As protein: CSVVEGANIQYF. This rearrangement joins TRBV29-1 to TRBJ2-4; 7 bases match TRBD1. Germline V CDR1 and CDR2: SQVTM, ANQGSEA. CDR3 length: 12 amino acids. V shed 4 bases, J shed 6 bases, and the junction held 3 bases outside the gene matches.

The chain combines TRBV5-1 with TRBJ2-7; TRBD1 might be the D (8 bases). Germline V gene data show CDR1 as SGHRS and CDR2 as YFSETQ. CDR3 length: 15 amino acids. V was shortened by 4 bases and J by 5 bases, with 19 bases between the two germline ends. CDR3 nucleotides: TGCGCCAGCAGCCGGGGGGCCGGGACAGGTAACGAGCAGTACTTC. Encoded protein: CASSRGAGTGNEQYF.

CDR3 loop: CASSYRGYNEQFF. The CDR3 DNA reads TGTGCCAGCAGTTACAGGGGGTACAATGAGCAGTTCTTC. The chain employs TRBV6-8 and TRBJ2-1; tentative D call: TRBD1 (6 bases). V was clipped by 2 bases and J by 4 bases, with 6 bases between them. The CDR3 is 13 amino acids. In germline, CDR1 is MNHGY, CDR2 SAAAGT.

CDR3 in amino acids: CASSDRAGRDYGYTF. DNA of the CDR3: TGTGCCAGCAGTGATCGGGCAGGGAGGGACTATGGCTACACCTTC. This rearrangement joins TRBV2 to TRBJ1-2; TRBD1 is a possible D gene (5 bases). Germline V gene data show CDR1 as SNHLY and CDR2 as FYNNEI. V was shortened by 3 bases and J by 3 bases, with 14 bases between the two germline ends. This CDR3 contains 15 residues.

The chain combines TRBV7-9 with TRBJ2-3, with TRBD1 matching 9 bases. CDR3 length equals 15 residues. Germline-derived CDR1 and CDR2 are SEHNR and FQNEAQ (reference sequence). V lost 5 bases to trimming and J lost 2 bases; unmatched junction nucleotides: 5. CDR3 loop: CASSPRDRATDTQYF. DNA of the CDR3: TGTGCCAGCAGCCCCCGGGACAGGGCCACAGATACGCAGTATTTT.

This chain links TRBV27 with TRBJ1-2; the D is unclear. Trimming removed 0 bases from V and 10 bases from J, with 15 bases in between. CDR1 MNHEY and CDR2 SMNVEV come from the germline V gene (reference sequence). The CDR3 has 14 amino acids. CDR3 coding DNA: TGTGCCAGCAGTTTATCCAGTCAGCCGCGGGACTACACCTTC. Encoded protein: CASSLSSQPRDYTF.

This chain uses TRBV11-3 with TRBJ2-2; 8 nucleotides line up with TRBD2. The CDR3 runs to 17 residues. V lost 1 base and J lost 3; bases outside the gene matches: 7. Germline loops: CDR1 SGHNT, CDR2 YENEEA. CDR3 residues: CASSLAYSGSHTGELFF. The CDR3 DNA sequence: TGTGCCAGCAGCTTAGCCTACAGCGGGAGTCACACCGGGGAGCTGTTTTTT.

This clone has a handful of counts. The chain recombines TRBV7-9 with TRBJ2-7; D perhaps matches TRBD2 (5 bases). The CDR3 loop spans 13 amino acids. Germline values: CDR1 SEHNR, CDR2 FQNEAQ (reference sequence). V lost 3 bases, J lost 3 bases, and 9 bases lay in between. CDR3 nucleotides: TGTGCCAGCAGCTTGGGAGAACACTACGAGCAGTACTTC. Protein product: CASSLGEHYEQYF.

This chain connects TRBV6-5 to TRBJ2-2; TRBD2 agrees at 11 bases. The CDR3 sequence is 14 residues long. Losses at the gene ends were 8 bases for V and 6 bases for J; bases not matched to a gene: 5. From germline, CDR1 is MNHEY and CDR2 SVGAGI. The CDR3 protein is CASRLAGTAGELFF. DNA for the CDR3: TGTGCCAGCCGACTAGCGGGGACAGCCGGGGAGCTGTTTTTT.

Written as DNA, the CDR3 is TGTGCCAGCAGCATGGGACAGGGCTCCTACGAGCAGTACTTC. Encoded protein: CASSMGQGSYEQYF. V gene TRBV7-6 combines with J gene TRBJ2-7; 9 bases fit TRBD1. V trimming: 5 bases; J trimming: 0 bases; junction bases outside the gene matches: 2. CDR1 is SGHVS and CDR2 is FNYEAQ in the germline V gene. CDR3 length: 14 amino acids.

About this clone itself: Other DNA sequences in this specimen translate into the identical CDR3. The genes are TRBV18 and TRBJ2-7, with D tentatively TRBD1 (5 bases). Per the germline V gene, CDR1 is KGHSH and CDR2 is LQKENI. The CDR3 length is 13 residues. Trimming pared 3 bases from V and 1 base from J, leaving 7 bases between. The chain's CDR3 is CASSPGQSYEQYF. CDR3 in DNA: TGTGCCAGCTCACCGGGGCAGTCCTACGAGCAGTACTTC. The whole variable domain, filled in from reference TRBV18 and TRBJ2-7, reads NAGVMQNPRHLVRRRGQEARLRCSPMKGHSHVYWYRQLPEEGLKFMVYLQKENIIDESGMPKERFSAEFPKEGPSILRIQQVVRGDSAAYFCASSPGQSYEQYFGPGTRLTVT.

V is TRBV4-1 and J is TRBJ1-5, with D possibly matching TRBD1 (5 bases). The CDR3 sequence is 15 residues long. The germline V gene has CDR1 MGHRA and CDR2 YSYEKL. V lost 3 bases and J lost 0, with 9 bases in between. The CDR3 protein is CASSHGRGSNQPQHF. CDR3 DNA: TGCGCCAGCAGCCACGGGAGGGGTAGCAATCAGCCCCAGCATTTT.

This clone has just one count. The chain recombines TRBV2 with TRBJ2-5; perhaps TRBD1 as D (7 bases). Germline CDR1 is SNHLY and CDR2 is FYNNEI. V lost 6 bases and J 5 bases, leaving 16 bases between the germline ends. This CDR3 region has 14 residues. CDR3 sequence reads: CASRGPGGRETQYF. The CDR3 region has the DNA TGTGCCAGCAGGGGACCAGGGGGGAGGGAGACCCAGTACTTC.

V is TRBV7-9 and J is TRBJ2-2; 7 nucleotides match TRBD1. The V segment lost 5 bases and the J segment 2 bases; nucleotides outside the gene matches: 8. From germline, CDR1 is SEHNR and CDR2 FQNEAQ (reference sequence). CDR3 length: 16 residues. The CDR3 reads CASSERQGPNTGELFF. DNA for the CDR3: TGTGCCAGCAGCGAGAGACAGGGTCCCAACACCGGGGAGCTGTTTTTT.

This chain connects TRBV4-1 to TRBJ1-4, with 7 bases fitting TRBD1. In germline, CDR1 is MGHRA, CDR2 YSYEKL. Losses at the gene ends were 4 bases for V and 10 bases for J; bases not matched to a gene: 12. This CDR3 is 15 amino acids long. The CDR3 DNA sequence: TGCGCCAGCAGCCCAGTAAGGACAGGATCCCGAAAACTGTTTTTT. Its protein is CASSPVRTGSRKLFF.

The chain couples TRBV25-1 to TRBJ2-2; 7 positions match TRBD1. The CDR3 length is 15 residues. Germline V CDR1 and CDR2: MGHDK, SYGVNS. The J segment lost 6 bases and the V segment lost 3 bases, leaving 7 bases of the junction unmatched. CDR3 sequence reads: CASSEPDRVPGELFF. For the CDR3, the DNA is TGTGCCAGCAGTGAGCCAGACAGGGTCCCCGGGGAGCTGTTTTTT.

The chain recombines TRBV6-4 with TRBJ2-1, with 9 bases matching TRBD1. This CDR3 comprises 15 residues. Germline CDR1 reads MRHNA; CDR2 reads SNTAGT. The junction had 5 bases not matched to a gene; V was cut back by 3 bases and J by 5 bases. The CDR3 sequence: CASSESGQGNNEQFF. DNA of the CDR3: TGTGCCAGCAGTGAATCTGGACAGGGGAACAATGAGCAGTTCTTC.

The chain employs TRBV7-8 and TRBJ1-1; D is possibly TRBD1 (5 bases). The V gene lost 6 bases and the J gene lost 1 base, with 9 bases spanning the gap. The CDR3 is 13 amino acids. Per germline, CDR1 SGHVS and CDR2 FQNEAQ. For the CDR3, the DNA is TGTGCCAGCAGTTACGGACAGAACACTGAAGCTTTCTTT. This encodes CASSYGQNTEAFF.

This rearrangement joins TRBV6-5 to TRBJ2-7, with TRBD2 matching over 8 bases. Germline-derived CDR1 and CDR2 are MNHEY and SVGAGI. J was trimmed by 5 bases and V by 2 bases; bases with no gene match: 11. The CDR3 sequence is 16 residues long. Here the CDR3 reads CASSYGRPGLGDEQYF. The CDR3 DNA sequence: TGTGCCAGCAGTTACGGACGTCCGGGACTAGGCGACGAGCAGTACTTC.